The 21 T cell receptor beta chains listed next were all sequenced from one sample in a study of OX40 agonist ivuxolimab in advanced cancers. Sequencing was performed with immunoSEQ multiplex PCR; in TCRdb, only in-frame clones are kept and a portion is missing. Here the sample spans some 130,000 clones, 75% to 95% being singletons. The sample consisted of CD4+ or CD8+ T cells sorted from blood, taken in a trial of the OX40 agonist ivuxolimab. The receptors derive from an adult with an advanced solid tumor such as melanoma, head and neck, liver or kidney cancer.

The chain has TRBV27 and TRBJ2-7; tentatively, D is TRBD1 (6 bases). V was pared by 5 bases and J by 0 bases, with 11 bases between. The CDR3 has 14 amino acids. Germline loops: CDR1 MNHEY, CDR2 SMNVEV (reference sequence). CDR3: CASSLRQDSYEQYF. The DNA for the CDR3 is TGTGCCAGCAGTCTTCGACAGGACTCCTACGAGCAGTACTTC.

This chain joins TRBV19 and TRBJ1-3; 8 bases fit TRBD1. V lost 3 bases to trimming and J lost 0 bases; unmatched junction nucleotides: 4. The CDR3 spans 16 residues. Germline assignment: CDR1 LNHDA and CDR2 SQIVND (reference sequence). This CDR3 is CASSIWTGNSGNTIYF. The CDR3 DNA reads TGTGCCAGTAGTATCTGGACAGGGAACTCTGGAAACACCATATATTTT.

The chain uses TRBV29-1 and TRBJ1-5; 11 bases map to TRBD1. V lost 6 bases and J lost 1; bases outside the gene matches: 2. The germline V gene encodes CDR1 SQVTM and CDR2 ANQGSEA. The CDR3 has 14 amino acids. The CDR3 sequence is CSVRTGGSNQPQHF. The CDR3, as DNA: TGCAGCGTCCGGACAGGGGGCAGCAATCAGCCCCAGCATTTT.

CDR3 in DNA: TGCGCCAGCAGCCTTAGGGTACAGGGGACTAATGAAAAACTGTTTTTT. The encoded protein is CASSLRVQGTNEKLFF. V usage is TRBV5-1 and J usage is TRBJ1-4; TRBD1 matches 7 bases. Unmatched junction bases numbered 8, after V lost 4 bases and J lost 2 bases. Germline CDR1 reads SGHRS; CDR2 reads YFSETQ. CDR3 size: 16 residues. The complete variable domain, with remaining parts taken from reference TRBV5-1 and TRBJ1-4, reads KAGVTQTPRYLIKTRGQQVTLSCSPISGHRSVSWYQQTPGQGLQFLFEYFSETQRNKGNFPGRFSGRQFSNSRSEMNVSTLELGDSALYLCASSLRVQGTNEKLFFGSGTQLSVL.

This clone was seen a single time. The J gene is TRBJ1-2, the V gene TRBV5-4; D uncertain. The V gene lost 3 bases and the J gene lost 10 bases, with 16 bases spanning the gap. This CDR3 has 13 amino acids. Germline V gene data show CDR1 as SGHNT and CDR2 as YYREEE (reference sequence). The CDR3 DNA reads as TGTGCCAGCAGCTCTCAAGGCGGAGGGATCTACACCTTC. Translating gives CASSSQGGGIYTF. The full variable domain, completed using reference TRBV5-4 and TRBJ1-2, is ETGVTQSPTHLIKTRGQQVTLRCSSQSGHNTVSWYQQALGQGPQFIFQYYREEENGRGNFPPRFSGLQFPNYSSELNVNALELDDSALYLCASSSQGGGIYTFGSGTRLTVV.

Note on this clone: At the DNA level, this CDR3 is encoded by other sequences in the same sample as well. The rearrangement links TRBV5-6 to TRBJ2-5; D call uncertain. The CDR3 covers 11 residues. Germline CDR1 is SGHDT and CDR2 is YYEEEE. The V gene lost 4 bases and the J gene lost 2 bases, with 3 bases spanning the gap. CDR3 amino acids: CASSLQETQYF. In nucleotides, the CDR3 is TGTGCCAGCAGCCTGCAAGAGACCCAGTACTTC. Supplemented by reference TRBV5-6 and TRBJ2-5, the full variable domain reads DAGVTQSPTHLIKTRGQQVTLRCSPKSGHDTVSWYQQALGQGPQFIFQYYEEEERQRGNFPDRFSGHQFPNYSSELNVNALLLGDSALYLCASSLQETQYFGPGTRLLVL.

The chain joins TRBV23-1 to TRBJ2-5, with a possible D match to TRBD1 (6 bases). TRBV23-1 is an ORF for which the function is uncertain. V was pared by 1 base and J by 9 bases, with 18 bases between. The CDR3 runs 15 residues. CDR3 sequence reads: CASSQWGRRRSAQYF. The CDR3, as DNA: TGCGCCAGCAGTCAATGGGGGCGTAGGAGGTCCGCCCAGTACTTC.

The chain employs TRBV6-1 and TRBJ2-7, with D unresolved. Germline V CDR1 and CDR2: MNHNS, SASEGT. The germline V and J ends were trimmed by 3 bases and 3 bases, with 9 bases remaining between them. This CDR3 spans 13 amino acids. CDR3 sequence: CASSDDHLYEQYF. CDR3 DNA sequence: TGTGCCAGCAGTGATGATCACCTCTACGAGCAGTACTTC.

CDR3 nucleotides: TGTGCCAGCAGCCCCGGGGGTCAAGAGACCCAGTACTTC. Translated, it gives CASSPGGQETQYF. The chain links TRBV4-2 to TRBJ2-5; tentatively, D is TRBD2 (6 bases). The ends were cut back, 4 bases at V and 2 bases at J, with 8 bases in the middle. Germline assignment: CDR1 LGHNA and CDR2 YNFKEQ. The CDR3 loop spans 13 amino acids.

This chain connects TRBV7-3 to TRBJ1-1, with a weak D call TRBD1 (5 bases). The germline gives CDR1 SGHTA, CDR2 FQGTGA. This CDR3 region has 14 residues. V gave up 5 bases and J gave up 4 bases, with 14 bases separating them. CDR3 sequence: CASSAQGGGTEAFF. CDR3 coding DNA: TGTGCCAGCAGCGCCCAGGGAGGTGGCACTGAAGCTTTCTTT.

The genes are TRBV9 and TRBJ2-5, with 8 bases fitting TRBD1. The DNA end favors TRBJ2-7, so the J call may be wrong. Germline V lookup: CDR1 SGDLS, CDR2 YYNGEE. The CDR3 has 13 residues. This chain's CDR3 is CASGRTGINEQYF. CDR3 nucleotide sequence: TGTGCCAGCGGGCGGACAGGGATCAACGAGCAGTACTTC.

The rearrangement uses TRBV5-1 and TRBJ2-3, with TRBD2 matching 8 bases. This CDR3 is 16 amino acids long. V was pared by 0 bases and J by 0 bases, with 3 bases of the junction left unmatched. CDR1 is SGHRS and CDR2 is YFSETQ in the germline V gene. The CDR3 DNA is TGCGCCAGCAGCTTGGGGAGCGGGGGAAGCACAGATACGCAGTATTTT. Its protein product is CASSLGSGGSTDTQYF. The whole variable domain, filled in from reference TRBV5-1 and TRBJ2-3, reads KAGVTQTPRYLIKTRGQQVTLSCSPISGHRSVSWYQQTPGQGLQFLFEYFSETQRNKGNFPGRFSGRQFSNSRSEMNVSTLELGDSALYLCASSLGSGGSTDTQYFGPGTRLTVL.

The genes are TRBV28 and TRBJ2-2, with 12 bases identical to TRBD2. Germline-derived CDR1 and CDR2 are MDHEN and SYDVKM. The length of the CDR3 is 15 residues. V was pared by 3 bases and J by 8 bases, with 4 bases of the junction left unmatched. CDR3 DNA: TGTGCCAGCAGTTTGACTAGCGGGAGATTGGGGGAGCTGTTTTTT. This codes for CASSLTSGRLGELFF.

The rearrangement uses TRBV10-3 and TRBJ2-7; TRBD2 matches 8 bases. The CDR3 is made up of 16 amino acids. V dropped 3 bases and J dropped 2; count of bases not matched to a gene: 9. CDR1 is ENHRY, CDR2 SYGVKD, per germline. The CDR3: CAISEPTSGDAYEQYF. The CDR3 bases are TGTGCCATCAGTGAACCCACTAGCGGTGACGCCTACGAGCAGTACTTC.

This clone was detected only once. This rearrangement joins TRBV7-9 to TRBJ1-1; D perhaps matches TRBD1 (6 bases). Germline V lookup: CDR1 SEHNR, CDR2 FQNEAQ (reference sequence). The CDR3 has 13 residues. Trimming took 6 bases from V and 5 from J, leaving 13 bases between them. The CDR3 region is CASSYNQGTEAFF. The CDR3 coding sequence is TGTGCCAGCAGTTACAATCAGGGGACTGAAGCTTTCTTT.

The chain's CDR3 is CASSANYNEQFF. CDR3 coding DNA: TGTGCCAGTAGTGCGAATTACAATGAGCAGTTCTTC. The chain uses TRBV19 and TRBJ2-1; D not certain. The V end lost 5 bases, the J end lost 4 bases, and 6 bases lay between the germline ends. The germline V gene encodes CDR1 LNHDA and CDR2 SQIVND (reference sequence). The CDR3 is 12 amino acids.

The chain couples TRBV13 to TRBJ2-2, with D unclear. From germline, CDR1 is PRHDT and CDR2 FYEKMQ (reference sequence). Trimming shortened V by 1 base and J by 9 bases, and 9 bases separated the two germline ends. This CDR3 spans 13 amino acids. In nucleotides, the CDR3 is TGTGCCAGCAGCTTAGAGGCCACGCGGGAGCTGTTTTTT. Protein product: CASSLEATRELFF.

DNA of the CDR3: TGCGCCAGCAGCATCCAGGGAGGCTACGAGCAGTACTTC. Protein: CASSIQGGYEQYF. V usage is TRBV5-1 and J usage is TRBJ2-5; maybe TRBD2 (6 bases). The end of the DNA is better explained by TRBJ2-7, so the J call may be wrong. This CDR3 has 13 amino acids. Germline V gene sequence: CDR1 SGHRS, CDR2 YFSETQ.

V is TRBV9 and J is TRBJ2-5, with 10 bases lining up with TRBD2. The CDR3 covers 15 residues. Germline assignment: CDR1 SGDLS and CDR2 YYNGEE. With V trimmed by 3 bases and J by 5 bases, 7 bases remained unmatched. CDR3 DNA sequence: TGTGCCAGCAGCGCGGACCGAGCGGGAGGGGAGACCCAGTACTTC. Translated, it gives CASSADRAGGETQYF.

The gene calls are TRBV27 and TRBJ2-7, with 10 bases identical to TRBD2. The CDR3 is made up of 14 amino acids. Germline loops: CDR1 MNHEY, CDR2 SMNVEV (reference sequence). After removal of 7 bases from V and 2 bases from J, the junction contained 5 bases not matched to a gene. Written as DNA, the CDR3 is TGTGCCAGCACTTCTAGCGGGAGAGCCTACGAGCAGTACTTC. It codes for CASTSSGRAYEQYF.

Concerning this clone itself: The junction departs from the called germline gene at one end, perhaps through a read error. CDR3 protein: CASSPGPFNQPQHF. The DNA of the CDR3 is TGCGCCAGCAGCCCGGGTCCCTTCAATCAGCCCCAGCATTTT. This chain uses TRBV5-5 with TRBJ1-5, with unresolved D. Germline V CDR1 and CDR2: SGHKS, YYEKEE (reference sequence). This CDR3 spans 14 amino acids.